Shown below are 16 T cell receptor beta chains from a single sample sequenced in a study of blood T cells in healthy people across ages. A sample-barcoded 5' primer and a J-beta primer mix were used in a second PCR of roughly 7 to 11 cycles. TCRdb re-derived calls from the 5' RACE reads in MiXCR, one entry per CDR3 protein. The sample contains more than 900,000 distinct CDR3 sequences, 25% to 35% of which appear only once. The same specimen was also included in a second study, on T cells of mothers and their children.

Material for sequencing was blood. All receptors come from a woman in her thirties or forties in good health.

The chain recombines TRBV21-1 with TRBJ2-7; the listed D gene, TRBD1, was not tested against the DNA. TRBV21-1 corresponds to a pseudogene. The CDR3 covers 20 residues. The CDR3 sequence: CASSKETGRVQFNFSYEQYF. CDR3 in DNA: TGTGCCAGCAGCAAAGAAACAGGGCGGGTACAGTTCAATTTCTCCTACGAGCAGTACTTC.

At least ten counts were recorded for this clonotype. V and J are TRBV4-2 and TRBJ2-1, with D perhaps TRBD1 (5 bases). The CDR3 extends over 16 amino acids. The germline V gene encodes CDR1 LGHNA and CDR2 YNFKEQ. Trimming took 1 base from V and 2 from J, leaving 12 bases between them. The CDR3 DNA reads TGTGCCAGCAGCCAAGCGTCAGGGTCCCCCTACAATGAGCAGTTCTTC. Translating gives CASSQASGSPYNEQFF.

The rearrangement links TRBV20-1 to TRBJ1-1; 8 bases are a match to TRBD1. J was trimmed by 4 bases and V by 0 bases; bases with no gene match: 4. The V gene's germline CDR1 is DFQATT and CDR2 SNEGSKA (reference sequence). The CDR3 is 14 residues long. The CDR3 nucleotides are TGCAGTGCTAGAGATCCTACAGGGGGCACTGAAGCTTTCTTT. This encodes CSARDPTGGTEAFF.

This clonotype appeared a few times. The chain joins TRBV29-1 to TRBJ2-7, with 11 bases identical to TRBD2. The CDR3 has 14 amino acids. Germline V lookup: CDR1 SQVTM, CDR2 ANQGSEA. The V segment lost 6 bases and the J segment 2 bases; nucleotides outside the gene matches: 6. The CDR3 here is CSVSGTSGTYEQYF. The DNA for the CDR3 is TGCAGCGTGTCCGGGACTAGCGGTACCTACGAGCAGTACTTC.

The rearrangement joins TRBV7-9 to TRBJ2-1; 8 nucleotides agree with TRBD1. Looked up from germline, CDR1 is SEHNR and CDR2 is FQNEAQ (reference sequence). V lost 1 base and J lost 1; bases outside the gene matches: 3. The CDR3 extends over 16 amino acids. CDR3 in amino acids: CASSLGQGKSYNEQFF. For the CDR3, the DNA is TGTGCCAGCAGCTTAGGACAGGGGAAATCCTACAATGAGCAGTTCTTC.

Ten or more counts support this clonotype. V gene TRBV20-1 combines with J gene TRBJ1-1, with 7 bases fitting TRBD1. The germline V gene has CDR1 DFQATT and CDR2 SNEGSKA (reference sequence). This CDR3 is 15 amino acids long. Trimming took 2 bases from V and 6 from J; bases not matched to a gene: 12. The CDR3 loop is CSARPSTGMIAEAFF. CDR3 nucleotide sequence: TGCAGTGCTAGACCTTCGACAGGGATGATTGCTGAAGCTTTCTTT.

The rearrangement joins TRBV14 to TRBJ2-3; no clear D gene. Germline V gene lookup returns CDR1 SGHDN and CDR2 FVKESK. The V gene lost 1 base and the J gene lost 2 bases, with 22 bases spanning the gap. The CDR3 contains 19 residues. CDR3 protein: CASSQGVTARSFLTDTQYF. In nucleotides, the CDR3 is TGTGCCAGCAGCCAAGGGGTCACGGCCAGATCTTTCCTCACAGATACGCAGTATTTT.

The CDR3 nucleotides read TGCGCCAGCAGATCCAGCGGGGGTTTTGATACGCAGTATTTT. It specifies CASRSSGGFDTQYF. The chain uses TRBV5-1 and TRBJ2-3, with 8 bases lining up with TRBD2. The CDR3 is made up of 14 amino acids. Germline CDR1 reads SGHRS; CDR2 reads YFSETQ. Trimming took 5 bases from V and 6 from J; bases not matched to a gene: 8.

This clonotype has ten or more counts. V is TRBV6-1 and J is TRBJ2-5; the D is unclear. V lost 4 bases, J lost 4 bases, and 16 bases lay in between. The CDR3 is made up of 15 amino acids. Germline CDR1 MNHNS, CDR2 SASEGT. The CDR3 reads CASSVGRQLRETQYF. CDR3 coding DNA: TGTGCCAGCAGTGTTGGTAGGCAACTCCGAGAGACCCAGTACTTC.

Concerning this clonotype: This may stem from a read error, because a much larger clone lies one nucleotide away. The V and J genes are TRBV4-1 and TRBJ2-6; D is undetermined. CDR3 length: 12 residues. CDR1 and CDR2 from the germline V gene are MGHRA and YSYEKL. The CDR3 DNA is TGCGCCAGCAGCCAAGATAACGTCGTCCGGACTTTC. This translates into CASSQDNVVRTF.

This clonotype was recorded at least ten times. The CDR3 is CATRSGTNEKLFF. CDR3 DNA: TGTGCCACCCGTTCTGGAACTAATGAAAAACTGTTTTTT. V and J are TRBV27 and TRBJ1-4; D unclear. The germline V gene encodes CDR1 MNHEY and CDR2 SMNVEV (reference sequence). Deletions cut 10 bases from V and 1 base from J, with 10 bases between. There are 13 residues in the CDR3.

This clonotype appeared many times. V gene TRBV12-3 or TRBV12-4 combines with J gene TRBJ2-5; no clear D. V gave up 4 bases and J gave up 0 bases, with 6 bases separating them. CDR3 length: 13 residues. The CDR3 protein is CASSSEHQETQYF. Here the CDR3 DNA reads TGTGCCAGCAGTTCGGAACACCAAGAGACCCAGTACTTC.

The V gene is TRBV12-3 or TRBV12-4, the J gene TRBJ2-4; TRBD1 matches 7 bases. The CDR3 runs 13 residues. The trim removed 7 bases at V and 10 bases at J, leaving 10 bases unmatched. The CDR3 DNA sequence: TGTGCCAGCACGACACCGGGACAGACAATTCAGTACTTC. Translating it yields CASTTPGQTIQYF.

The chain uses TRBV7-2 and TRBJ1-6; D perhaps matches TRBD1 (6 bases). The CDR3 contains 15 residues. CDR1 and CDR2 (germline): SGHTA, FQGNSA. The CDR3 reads CAGREGGSYNSPLHF. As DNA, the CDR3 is TGTGCTGGCCGCGAGGGGGGTTCCTATAATTCACCCCTCCACTTT.

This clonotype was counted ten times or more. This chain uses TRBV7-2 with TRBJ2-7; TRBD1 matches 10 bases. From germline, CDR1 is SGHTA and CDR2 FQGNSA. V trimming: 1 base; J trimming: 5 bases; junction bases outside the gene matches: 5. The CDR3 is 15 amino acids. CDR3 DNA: TGTGCCAGCAGCTTAGGCCCGGGACAGGGGAACGAGCAGTACTTC. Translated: CASSLGPGQGNEQYF.

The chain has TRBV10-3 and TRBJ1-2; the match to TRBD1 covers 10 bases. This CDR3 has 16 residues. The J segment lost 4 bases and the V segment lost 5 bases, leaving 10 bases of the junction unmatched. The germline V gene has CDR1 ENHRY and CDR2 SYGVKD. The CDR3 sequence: CAISKETGGSSYGYTF. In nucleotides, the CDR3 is TGTGCCATCAGTAAGGAGACAGGGGGCTCATCCTATGGCTACACCTTC.